The clone carrying this T cell receptor beta chain was detected only a few times. The target antigen is unknown. The identical CDR3 is also encoded by other nucleotide sequences in the sample. The record originates from a study of metastatic and nonmetastatic thyroid tumors. The overall study: Comparative analysis of repertoires was undertaken across blood and tumor or nodule tissue obtained from malignant and benign thyroid patients.

Overall study findings and caveats: Malignant thyroid tumors reportedly had TCR beta diversity that was significantly higher than in benign nodules, in blood and tumor.

The V and J ends lost 1 base and 8 bases respectively, with 14 bases between them. The CDR3 contains 14 residues. The germline gives CDR1 KGHSH, CDR2 LQKENI. None of the patients had undergone any treatment ahead of thyroid surgery. As originally analysed: Clinicopathological groups supplied CDR3 differences that were used to build a distant-metastasis classifier for papillary thyroid cancer. With MiXCR, TCRdb reprocessed the PCR reads. These V and J calls are TCRdb output, not the study's own analysis. The sample has about 45,000 clones, 3.5% to 5% seen once; the top ten hold around 9.6%. This TCR was recovered from a female donor with papillary thyroid cancer or a benign thyroid nodule (not recorded which). Some clones in this sample may be carry-over from other donors' samples. This rearrangement joins TRBV18 to TRBJ1-2; tentative D call: TRBD1 (6 bases). The sample taken for sequencing was blood. CDR3 in amino acids: CASSPQGFTGGYTF. The CDR3 nucleotides are TGTGCCAGCTCACCACAGGGATTCACAGGGGGCTACACCTTC.